One and the same sample provided the 28 T cell receptor beta chains below, sequenced in a study of blood T cell repertoires in COVID-19. Produced via immunoSEQ multiplex PCR; TCRdb's table is partial and in-frame only. The repertoire includes approximately 210,000 clones, 83% of them detected once, and roughly 2.5% sits in the top ten. Sequences were obtained from peripheral blood. The source is a woman in her forties with active or convalescent COVID-19.

The rearrangement links TRBV6-5 to TRBJ2-5; 7 bases fit TRBD1. Germline V CDR1 and CDR2: MNHEY, SVGAGI. CDR3 length equals 14 residues. V lost 0 bases and J lost 2; bases outside the gene matches: 0. DNA of the CDR3: TGTGCCAGCAGTTACTCGACAGGGCAAGAGACCCAGTACTTC. Translated, it gives CASSYSTGQETQYF.

This sequence joins TRBV19 and TRBJ2-2; 9 bases agree with TRBD2. J lost 7 bases, V lost 8 bases, and 14 bases had no gene match. The CDR3 extends over 16 amino acids. CDR1 LNHDA and CDR2 SQIVND come from the germline V gene (reference sequence). The CDR3 is CASLGHYSGRVGELFF. The DNA of the CDR3 is TGTGCCAGTCTCGGGCACTATAGCGGGAGAGTCGGGGAGCTGTTTTTT.

This clone was observed a single time. The chain links TRBV9 to TRBJ2-7; 8 positions agree with TRBD1. This CDR3 region has 13 residues. With V trimmed by 3 bases and J by 11 bases, 10 bases remained unmatched. Germline loops: CDR1 SGDLS, CDR2 YYNGEE. The DNA of the CDR3 is TGTGCCAGCAGCGGTGGACAGGGAAGTTTAGAGTACTTC. Its translation is CASSGGQGSLEYF.

This clone was recorded once. The chain is built from TRBV2 and TRBJ1-4, with TRBD1 identical over 7 bases. Unmatched junction bases numbered 5, after V lost 9 bases and J lost 7 bases. Germline loops: CDR1 SNHLY, CDR2 FYNNEI. The CDR3 contains 12 residues. The DNA for the CDR3 is TGTGCCAGTAGTCAGGGGGGTGAAAAACTGTTTTTT. It is translated as CASSQGGEKLFF.

The chain carries TRBV18 and TRBJ2-1, with a weak D call TRBD2 (5 bases). CDR1 is KGHSH, CDR2 LQKENI, per germline. The CDR3 has 14 amino acids. Deletions cut 6 bases from V and 5 bases from J, with 14 bases between. CDR3 coding DNA: TGTGCCAGCTCCCGGAGCGGCGAGCACAATGAGCAGTTCTTC. Protein: CASSRSGEHNEQFF.

The chain is built from TRBV29-1 and TRBJ2-1; D possibly corresponds to TRBD1 (6 bases). The CDR3 extends over 14 amino acids. Germline V CDR1 and CDR2: SQVTM, ANQGSEA. Between the trimmed V and J ends, which lost 4 bases and 0 bases, there was a span of 10 bases. CDR3 loop: CSVGGQASYNEQFF. The CDR3 DNA sequence: TGCAGCGTTGGGGGGCAGGCCTCCTACAATGAGCAGTTCTTC.

The chain combines TRBV7-3 with TRBJ1-1, with 7 nucleotides matching TRBD1. V was clipped by 5 bases and J by 6 bases; unmatched bases: 12. This CDR3 is built from 15 residues. Germline-derived CDR1 and CDR2 are SGHTA and FQGTGA. This CDR3 is CASSKGDRGIAEAFF. CDR3 DNA: TGTGCCAGCAGCAAGGGGGACAGAGGGATCGCTGAAGCTTTCTTT.

The chain has TRBV30 and TRBJ2-5; 11 positions match TRBD2. CDR1 is GTSNPN and CDR2 is SVGIG in the germline V gene (reference sequence). Trimming removed 3 bases from V and 5 bases from J; junction bases left unmatched: 2. CDR3 size: 13 residues. The CDR3 loop is CAWRPSGRETQYF. The DNA of the CDR3 is TGTGCCTGGAGACCTAGCGGGAGGGAGACCCAGTACTTC.

The J gene is TRBJ2-1, the V gene TRBV9; 8 bases line up with TRBD2. The V segment lost 0 bases and the J segment 4 bases; nucleotides outside the gene matches: 3. Germline lookup yields CDR1 SGDLS and CDR2 YYNGEE. This CDR3 comprises 15 residues. CDR3 protein: CASSVASGGYNEQFF. CDR3 coding DNA: TGTGCCAGCAGCGTAGCGAGCGGGGGATACAATGAGCAGTTCTTC.

The CDR3 DNA follows: TGTGCCAGCAGTGTCAAGTCTATCCCCCCTGGGGCCAACGTCCTGACTTTC. Protein: CASSVKSIPPGANVLTF. The V call is TRBV2, the J call TRBJ2-6; unclear D gene. Germline V lookup: CDR1 SNHLY, CDR2 FYNNEI. V shed 4 bases and J shed 2 bases, with 15 bases lying between them. This CDR3 is built from 17 residues.

This clone has a handful of counts. The chain links TRBV5-1 to TRBJ2-5, with 8 bases that match TRBD2. Germline CDR1 reads SGHRS; CDR2 reads YFSETQ. CDR3 length equals 15 residues. Germline trimming cut 1 base from V and 6 bases from J; bases unmatched to any gene: 8. The CDR3 loop is CASSLTPGLEKTQYF. For the CDR3, the DNA is TGCGCCAGCAGCTTGACCCCGGGACTAGAGAAGACCCAGTACTTC.

The V and J genes are TRBV19 and TRBJ1-5, with 7 bases identical to TRBD1. The CDR3 has 16 residues. Per the germline V gene, CDR1 is LNHDA and CDR2 is SQIVND (reference sequence). Trimming cost V 3 bases and J 3 bases; bases outside gene matches: 8. CDR3 DNA: TGTGCCAGTAGTATGGCCGGGACAGCTCTCAATCAGCCCCAGCATTTT. Translation: CASSMAGTALNQPQHF.

The chain uses TRBV10-1 and TRBJ2-1; 8 bases are a match to TRBD2. After removal of 6 bases from V and 7 bases from J, the junction contained 11 bases not matched to a gene. CDR3 length: 15 amino acids. Germline loops: CDR1 WNHNN, CDR2 SYGVQD (reference sequence). In DNA form, the CDR3 reads TGCGCCAGCAGCACAGCGGGAGCGGGTATAAATGAGCAGTTCTTC. Its translation is CASSTAGAGINEQFF.

In this sample, this clone turned up once. CDR3 sequence reads: CASSEIIRQGLTYEQYF. DNA for the CDR3: TGTGCCAGCAGTGAAATAATAAGGCAGGGTTTGACCTACGAGCAGTACTTC. V is TRBV6-1 and J is TRBJ2-7; tentative D call: TRBD1 (5 bases). The CDR3 contains 17 residues. Germline V lookup: CDR1 MNHNS, CDR2 SASEGT. Trimming left V 2 bases short and J 2 bases short, with 19 bases between.

CDR3 amino acids: CAPPPGHVHF. DNA of the CDR3: TGTGCCCCCCCTCCGGGACATGTCCACTTT. The chain couples TRBV24-1 to TRBJ1-6, with D tentatively TRBD1 (6 bases). Looked up from germline, CDR1 is KGHDR and CDR2 is SFDVKD. The CDR3 runs 10 residues. The V gene lost 12 bases and the J gene lost 17 bases, with 16 bases spanning the gap.

This clone was picked up one time. The chain employs TRBV7-9 and TRBJ1-1, with TRBD1 matching over 8 bases. The CDR3 is made up of 14 amino acids. Germline assignment: CDR1 SEHNR and CDR2 FQNEAQ (reference sequence). The V gene end was trimmed by 4 bases and the J gene end by 1 base; junction bases not matched to a gene: 2. The CDR3: CASSSGQENTEAFF. CDR3 DNA sequence: TGTGCCAGCAGCTCGGGACAGGAGAACACTGAAGCTTTCTTT. Full variable domain (rest looked up from reference TRBV7-9 and TRBJ1-1): DTGVSQNPRHKITKRGQNVTFRCDPISEHNRLYWYRQTLGQGPEFLTYFQNEAQLEKSRLLSDRFSAERPKGSFSTLEIQRTEQGDSAMYLCASSSGQENTEAFFGQGTRLTVV.

The chain couples TRBV4-1 to TRBJ2-1; 8 bases match TRBD2. Germline loops: CDR1 MGHRA, CDR2 YSYEKL. The CDR3 loop spans 21 amino acids. V lost 1 base and J lost 0; bases outside the gene matches: 17. The CDR3 DNA reads TGCGCCAGCAGCCAAGGCCCGGGGCTAGCGGGCACCCCTAGCTCCTACAATGAGCAGTTCTTC. It codes for CASSQGPGLAGTPSSYNEQFF.

This sequence joins TRBV6-5 and TRBJ2-7; 9 bases agree with TRBD1. Germline CDR1 reads MNHEY; CDR2 reads SVGAGI. The CDR3 length is 15 residues. V lost 6 bases to trimming and J lost 2 bases; unmatched junction nucleotides: 8. The CDR3 spells CASRFPGQGAYEQYF. The CDR3 coding sequence is TGTGCCAGCAGATTTCCGGGACAGGGTGCCTACGAGCAGTACTTC.

The chain couples TRBV11-2 to TRBJ2-1; no definite D call. This CDR3 comprises 16 residues. Trimming removed 1 base from V and 2 bases from J, with 12 bases in between. Per the germline V gene, CDR1 is SGHAT and CDR2 is FQNNGV. DNA of the CDR3: TGTGCCAGCAGCTTAGGACACTTGAAGACCTACAATGAGCAGTTCTTC. Translated: CASSLGHLKTYNEQFF. Looking up the rest from reference TRBV11-2 and TRBJ2-1 gives the full variable domain: EAGVAQSPRYKIIEKRQSVAFWCNPISGHATLYWYQQILGQGPKLLIQFQNNGVVDDSQLPKDRFSAERLKGVDSTLKIQPAKLEDSAVYLCASSLGHLKTYNEQFFGPGTRLTVL.

This chain connects TRBV5-1 to TRBJ1-1, with D possibly TRBD1 on 5 matching bases. V dropped 0 bases and J dropped 6 bases, with 18 bases sitting between them. The CDR3 is 16 residues long. Germline CDR1 SGHRS, CDR2 YFSETQ. CDR3 nucleotides: TGCGCCAGCAGCTTGGAGGCAGGGCGGCTAAACTCTGAAGCTTTCTTT. This codes for CASSLEAGRLNSEAFF.

The J gene is TRBJ2-3, the V gene TRBV3-1 (or the pseudogene TRBV3-2), with 11 bases fitting TRBD1. The CDR3 is 17 amino acids. Germline loops: CDR1 LGHDT, CDR2 YNNKEL (reference sequence). V dropped 0 bases and J dropped 3; count of bases not matched to a gene: 5. CDR3 bases: TGTGCCAGCAGCCAAGACCCGGGACAGGGGGAAACAGATACGCAGTATTTT. Its protein product is CASSQDPGQGETDTQYF.

V is TRBV11-2 and J is TRBJ2-7; possibly TRBD2 for D (5 bases). The V gene's germline CDR1 is SGHAT and CDR2 FQNNGV. Trimming removed 1 base from V and 1 base from J, with 11 bases in between. This CDR3 has 15 amino acids. The CDR3 bases are TGTGCCAGCAGCTTAGTAGGGAGAGGGTCCTACGAGCAGTACTTC. This codes for CASSLVGRGSYEQYF.

The chain carries TRBV7-9 and TRBJ1-4, with D uncertain. Deletions cut 4 bases from V and 7 bases from J, with 10 bases between. This CDR3 comprises 13 residues. The germline V gene encodes CDR1 SEHNR and CDR2 FQNEAQ (reference sequence). The CDR3 region has the DNA TGTGCCAGCAGCTCGACTGTGGGTGAAAAACTGTTTTTT. It codes for CASSSTVGEKLFF.

The chain employs TRBV6-5 and TRBJ2-1, with 10 bases lining up with TRBD1. V shed 5 bases and J 9 bases; nucleotides not matched to a gene: 10. This CDR3 is built from 15 residues. Germline values: CDR1 MNHEY, CDR2 SVGAGI. For the CDR3, the DNA is TGTGCCAGCAGTACCGGGACAGGGGCTATGGGTGAGCAGTTCTTC. Translation gives CASSTGTGAMGEQFF.

The J gene is TRBJ2-1, the V gene TRBV24-1; the D gene is possibly TRBD1 (6 bases). Trimming left V 1 base short and J 5 bases short, with 11 bases between. The CDR3 spans 15 residues. Germline V CDR1 and CDR2: KGHDR, SFDVKD. The chain's CDR3 is CATSDFNRENNEQFF. The CDR3 region has the DNA TGTGCCACCAGTGATTTCAACAGGGAGAACAATGAGCAGTTCTTC.

The chain recombines TRBV10-3 with TRBJ1-1, with a possible D match to TRBD1 (5 bases). The germline V gene has CDR1 ENHRY and CDR2 SYGVKD. The V end was cut by 5 bases, the J end by 6 bases, with 16 bases between. The CDR3 sequence is 14 residues long. CDR3 in DNA: TGTGCCATCAGTCCCACAGGACCCCGCGCTGAAGCTTTCTTT. It translates to CAISPTGPRAEAFF.

This chain uses TRBV4-3 with TRBJ1-1; D might be TRBD1 (5 bases). The germline V and J ends were trimmed by 4 bases and 1 base, with 7 bases remaining between them. The CDR3 runs 13 residues. CDR1 is LGHNA and CDR2 is YSLEER in the germline V gene. CDR3 in DNA: TGCGCCAGCAGCCGCAGGGAGAACACTGAAGCTTTCTTT. Its translation is CASSRRENTEAFF.

The V gene is TRBV2, the J gene TRBJ1-6; D is possibly TRBD1 (5 bases). V was shortened by 6 bases and J by 9 bases, with 24 bases between the two germline ends. The CDR3 loop spans 17 amino acids. CDR1 SNHLY and CDR2 FYNNEI come from the germline V gene. The CDR3 reads CASREGKAGDVGSPLHF. DNA for the CDR3: TGTGCCAGCAGGGAGGGGAAGGCCGGGGACGTGGGTTCACCCCTCCACTTT.